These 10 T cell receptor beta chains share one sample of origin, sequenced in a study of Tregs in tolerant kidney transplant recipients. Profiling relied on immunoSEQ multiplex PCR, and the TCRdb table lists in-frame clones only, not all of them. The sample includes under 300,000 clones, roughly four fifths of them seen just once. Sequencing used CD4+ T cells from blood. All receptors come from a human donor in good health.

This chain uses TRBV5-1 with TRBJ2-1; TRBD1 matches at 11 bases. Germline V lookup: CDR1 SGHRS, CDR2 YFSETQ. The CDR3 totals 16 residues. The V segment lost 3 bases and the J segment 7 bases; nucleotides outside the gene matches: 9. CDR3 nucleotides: TGCGCCAGCAGCTCGACCCCCGGGACAGGGGGGAATGAGCAGTTCTTC. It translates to CASSSTPGTGGNEQFF.

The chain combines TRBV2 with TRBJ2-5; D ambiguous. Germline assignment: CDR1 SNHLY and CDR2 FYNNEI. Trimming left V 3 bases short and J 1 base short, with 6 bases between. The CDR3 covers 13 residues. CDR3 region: CASSEVSQETQYF. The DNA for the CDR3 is TGTGCCAGCAGTGAGGTCAGCCAAGAGACCCAGTACTTC.

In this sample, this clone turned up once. The CDR3 protein is CASSLATRQIAYEQYF. Written as DNA, the CDR3 is TGTGCCAGCAGCTTAGCAACGCGACAGATAGCATACGAGCAGTACTTC. The J gene is TRBJ2-7, the V gene TRBV7-8, with D possibly matching TRBD1 (5 bases). V was shortened by 0 bases and J by 4 bases, with 16 bases between the two germline ends. Germline values: CDR1 SGHVS, CDR2 FQNEAQ. The CDR3 consists of 16 residues.

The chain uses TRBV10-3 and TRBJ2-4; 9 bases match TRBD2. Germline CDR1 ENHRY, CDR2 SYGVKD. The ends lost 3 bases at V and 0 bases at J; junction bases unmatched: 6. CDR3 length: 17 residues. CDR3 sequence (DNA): TGTGCCATCAGTGAAAGGGCTAGCGGGATAGCCAAAAACATTCAGTACTTC. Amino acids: CAISERASGIAKNIQYF.

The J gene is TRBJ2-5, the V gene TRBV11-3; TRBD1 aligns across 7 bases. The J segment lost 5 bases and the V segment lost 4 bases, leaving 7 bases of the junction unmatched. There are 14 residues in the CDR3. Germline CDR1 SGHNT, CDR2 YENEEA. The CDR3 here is CASSSDRVGETQYF. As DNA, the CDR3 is TGTGCCAGCAGCTCTGACAGGGTTGGGGAGACCCAGTACTTC.

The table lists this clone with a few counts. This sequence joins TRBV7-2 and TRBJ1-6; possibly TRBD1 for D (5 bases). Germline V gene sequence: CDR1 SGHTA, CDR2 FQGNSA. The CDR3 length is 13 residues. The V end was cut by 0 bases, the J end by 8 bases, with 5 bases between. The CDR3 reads CASSLAGDSPLHF. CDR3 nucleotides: TGTGCCAGCAGCTTAGCGGGGGATTCACCCCTCCACTTT. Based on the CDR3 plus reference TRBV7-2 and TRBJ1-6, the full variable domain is GAGVSQSPSNKVTEKGKDVELRCDPISGHTALYWYRQSLGQGLEFLIYFQGNSAPDKSGLPSDRFSAERTGGSVSTLTIQRTQQEDSAVYLCASSLAGDSPLHFGNGTRLTVT.

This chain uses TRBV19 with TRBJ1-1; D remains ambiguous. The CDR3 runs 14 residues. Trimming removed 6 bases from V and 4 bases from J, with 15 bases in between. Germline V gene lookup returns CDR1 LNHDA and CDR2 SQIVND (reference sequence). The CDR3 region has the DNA TGTGCCAGTAGCCGGACCCCGGGTGGCACTGAAGCTTTCTTT. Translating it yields CASSRTPGGTEAFF.

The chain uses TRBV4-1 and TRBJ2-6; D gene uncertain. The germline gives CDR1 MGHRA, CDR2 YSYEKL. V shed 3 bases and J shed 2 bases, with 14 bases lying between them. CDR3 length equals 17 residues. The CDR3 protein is CASSHYPLPAGANVLTF. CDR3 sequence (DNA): TGCGCCAGCAGCCATTACCCTTTACCGGCTGGGGCCAACGTCCTGACTTTC.

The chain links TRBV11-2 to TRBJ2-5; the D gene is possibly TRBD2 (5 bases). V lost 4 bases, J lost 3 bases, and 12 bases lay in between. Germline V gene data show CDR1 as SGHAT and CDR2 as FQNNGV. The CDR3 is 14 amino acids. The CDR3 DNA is TGTGCCAGCAGCTCCCCCCGAGGGAAAGAGACCCAGTACTTC. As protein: CASSSPRGKETQYF.

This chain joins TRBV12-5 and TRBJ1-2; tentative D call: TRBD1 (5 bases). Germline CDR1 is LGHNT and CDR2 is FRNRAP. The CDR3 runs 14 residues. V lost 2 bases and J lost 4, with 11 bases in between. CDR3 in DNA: TGTGCTAGTGGTTTGTCCAAGACAGTCTATGGCTACACCTTC. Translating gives CASGLSKTVYGYTF.